This is a list of T cell receptor beta chains from one sample in a study of CD8+ T cells in alopecia areata. The assay was immunoSEQ multiplex PCR, and TCRdb's table has in-frame clones only and misses some. The repertoire consists of 80,000 to 100,000 clones, with about two fifths occurring once and the leading ten covering roughly 1.3%. The source material was CD4+ T cells sorted from blood. All receptors derive from a human donor with alopecia areata. Both conserved end residues are part of each CDR3. D genes are given only for firm matches. Size values are once, few and many counts, or a class for expanded clones, and some rows have none.

d_call	v_call	cdr3_length	clone_size	j_call	cdr3_aa	cdr3_nt
-	TRBV5-6	15	-	TRBJ1-5	CASSTTRVRWMPQHF	TGTGCCAGCTCTACCACCCGGGTACGTTGGATGCCCCAGCATTTT
-	TRBV2	13	-	TRBJ1-5	CASSFREGQPQHF	TGTGCCAGCAGTTTCAGGGAAGGACAGCCCCAGCATTTT
-	TRBV7-2	13	-	TRBJ2-1	CASSNYLENEQFF	TGTGCCAGCAGCAACTACCTCGAGAATGAGCAGTTCTTC
TRBD2	TRBV7-9	15	few	TRBJ2-3	CASSFGLAGTDTQYF	TGTGCCAGCAGCTTCGGACTAGCGGGGACAGATACGCAGTATTTT
-	TRBV4-2	15	once	TRBJ2-6	CASSKSNSGANVLTF	TGTGCCAGCAGCAAATCCAACTCTGGGGCCAACGTCCTGACTTTC
TRBD1	TRBV28	15	few	TRBJ2-5	CASSSPRTGGETQYF	TGTGCCAGCAGTAGCCCCCGGACAGGGGGTGAGACCCAGTACTTC
-	TRBV29-1	13	-	TRBJ1-5	CSVTRGFNQPQHF	TGCAGCGTTACTCGGGGGTTCAATCAGCCCCAGCATTTT
TRBD2	TRBV2	15	-	TRBJ2-1	CASRRLAGSYNEQFF	TGTGCCAGCAGACGACTAGCGGGATCCTACAATGAGCAGTTCTTC
-	TRBV28	14	-	TRBJ2-3	CASSLSGKSDTQYF	TGTGCCAGCAGTTTATCCGGGAAATCAGATACGCAGTATTTT
TRBD2	TRBV30	14	-	TRBJ2-1	CAWSVLGLAGAQFF	TGTGCCTGGAGTGTACTCGGGCTAGCGGGGGCGCAGTTCTTC
-	TRBV19	14	few	TRBJ1-1	CASSIPGMNTEAFF	TGTGCCAGTAGTATTCCAGGGATGAACACTGAAGCTTTCTTT
-	TRBV4-1	11	-	TRBJ2-7	CASSQRGEQYF	TGCGCCAGCAGCCAACGAGGCGAGCAGTACTTC
-	TRBV6-5	14	-	TRBJ2-3	CASSLLGSTDTQYF	TGTGCCAGCAGTTTATTAGGGAGCACAGATACGCAGTATTTT
-	TRBV29-1	11	-	TRBJ1-3	CSGSLGNTIYF	TGCAGCGGTAGCCTTGGAAACACCATATATTTT
-	TRBV6-6	15	-	TRBJ2-3	CASTVDDSSTDTQYF	TGTGCCAGCACCGTCGACGACTCTAGCACAGATACGCAGTATTTT
TRBD1	TRBV27	15	-	TRBJ2-7	CASSFAGGVFYEQYF	TGTGCCAGCAGTTTTGCAGGGGGCGTCTTTTACGAGCAGTACTTC
TRBD1	TRBV6-5	15	-	TRBJ2-5	CASSYPGTGQETQYF	TGTGCCAGCAGTTACCCAGGGACAGGCCAAGAGACCCAGTACTTC
-	TRBV5-1	15	few	TRBJ2-1	CASRLDPVSYNEQFF	TGCGCCAGCCGCCTCGACCCAGTCTCCTACAATGAGCAGTTCTTC
TRBD1	TRBV6-1	14	-	TRBJ2-5	CASSAQGSQETQYF	TGTGCCAGCAGCGCACAGGGGAGCCAAGAGACCCAGTACTTC
-	TRBV28	11	few	TRBJ1-1	CASSLLYEAFF	TGTGCCAGCAGTTTGTTGTATGAAGCTTTCTTT
-	TRBV30	11	-	TRBJ1-2	CAWARGTGYTF	TGTGCCTGGGCCAGGGGTACCGGCTACACCTTC
TRBD1	TRBV2	13	-	TRBJ2-7	CASRGQGVYEQYF	TGTGCCAGCAGGGGACAGGGAGTCTACGAGCAGTACTTC
TRBD2	TRBV7-8	18	-	TRBJ2-1	CASSLREASGGIYNEQFF	TGTGCCAGCAGCTTAAGGGAGGCTAGCGGGGGCATCTACAATGAGCAGTTCTTC
-	TRBV4-1	13	-	TRBJ2-1	CASSQVFGNEQFF	TGCGCCAGCAGCCAAGTTTTCGGCAATGAGCAGTTCTTC
-	TRBV5-1	12	-	TRBJ2-3	CASSEQTDTQYF	TGCGCCAGCAGCGAGCAGACAGATACGCAGTATTTT
-	TRBV30	13	-	TRBJ2-7	CAWSYSAYYEQYF	TGTGCCTGGAGTTACAGCGCTTACTACGAGCAGTACTTC
-	TRBV6-1	13	-	TRBJ2-7	CASRLIGPYEQYF	TGTGCCAGCAGGTTAATCGGACCGTACGAGCAGTACTTC
-	TRBV6-5	13	once	TRBJ1-2	CASSQDRNYGYTF	TGTGCCAGCAGCCAGGACAGAAACTATGGCTACACCTTC
-	TRBV7-2	15	few	TRBJ2-1	CASSLTPGGHNEQFF	TGTGCCAGCAGCTTAACCCCGGGGGGCCACAATGAGCAGTTCTTC
TRBD1	TRBV28	13	medium-sized	TRBJ1-1	CASSRDRVTEAFF	TGTGCCAGCAGTCGCGACAGGGTCACTGAAGCTTTCTTT
-	TRBV15	13	-	TRBJ1-2	CATSRDIEGGYTF	TGTGCCACCAGCAGAGATATCGAGGGTGGCTACACCTTC
-	TRBV25-1	13	-	TRBJ2-2	CASTPDVTGELFF	TGTGCCAGCACCCCCGATGTCACCGGGGAGCTGTTTTTT
-	TRBV29-1	13	once	TRBJ2-5	CSGRRDIQETQYF	TGCAGCGGGCGGCGGGACATTCAAGAGACCCAGTACTTC